Below are 8 T cell receptor beta chains sequenced from a single sample in a study of CD8 T cells in ankylosing spondylitis. TCRdb re-derived calls from the 5' RACE reads in MiXCR, one entry per CDR3 protein. The data show 150,000 or so distinct CDR3 sequences, with approximately 10% seen just once and about 29% held by the top ten. What was sequenced was blood, either unsorted or a sorted T cell fraction (not recorded which). The receptor source for this set is a male donor with ankylosing spondylitis or in good health (not recorded which).

This clonotype has ten or more counts. The genes are TRBV7-8 and TRBJ2-3; 7 bases agree with TRBD2. CDR3 size: 15 residues. V dropped 1 base and J dropped 5; count of bases not matched to a gene: 6. CDR1 is SGHVS and CDR2 is FQNEAQ in the germline V gene. The CDR3 spells CASSLDGREIDTQYF. The DNA for the CDR3 is TGTGCCAGCAGCTTAGATGGGCGGGAGATAGATACGCAGTATTTT.

The table lists this clonotype with many counts. This chain connects TRBV20-1 to TRBJ2-2; TRBD1 matches 10 bases. The CDR3 spans 16 residues. The trim removed 4 bases at V and 4 bases at J, leaving 9 bases unmatched. The V gene's germline CDR1 is DFQATT and CDR2 SNEGSKA (reference sequence). CDR3 protein: CSATDRGRGVTGELFF. Written as DNA, the CDR3 is TGCAGTGCTACCGACAGGGGGCGCGGGGTCACCGGGGAGCTGTTTTTT.

This clonotype was observed many times. The V and J genes are TRBV12-3 or TRBV12-4 and TRBJ1-1; unclear D gene. V lost 6 bases to trimming and J lost 11 bases, with 16 bases between them. The CDR3 length is 12 residues. CDR3 protein: CASSPSHEAAFF. The CDR3 DNA sequence: TGTGCCAGCAGCCCAAGTCACGAGGCGGCTTTCTTT.

CDR3 in DNA: TGCAGCTGGCGCGCACAAGACACCGGGGAGCTGTTTTTT. Protein sequence: CSWRAQDTGELFF. This chain links TRBV29-1 with TRBJ2-2; no clear D gene. The CDR3 is 13 residues long. CDR1 SQVTM and CDR2 ANQGSEA come from the germline V gene. The V and J ends lost 8 bases and 3 bases respectively, with 13 bases between them.

This clonotype was seen only a few times. J is TRBJ2-3 and V is TRBV4-3, with 12 bases that match TRBD2. The trim removed 0 bases at V and 3 bases at J, leaving 4 bases unmatched. Germline V gives CDR1 LGHNA, CDR2 YSLEER. This CDR3 has 17 residues. The CDR3 nucleotides are TGCGCCAGCAGCCAAGACTCGACTAGCGGGGGAACAGATACGCAGTATTTT. Translated, it gives CASSQDSTSGGTDTQYF.

The chain has TRBV3-1 and TRBJ1-4; D call uncertain. Germline CDR1 reads LGHDT; CDR2 reads YNNKEL (reference sequence). V was clipped by 4 bases and J by 4 bases, with 10 bases between them. CDR3 length equals 14 residues. CDR3 bases: TGTGCCAGCAGCCTGGACTGGAATAATGAAAAACTGTTTTTT. Encoded protein: CASSLDWNNEKLFF.

This clonotype showed up just a few times. This sequence joins TRBV14 and TRBJ2-7, with TRBD2 as a possible D gene (6 bases). Germline V gives CDR1 SGHDN, CDR2 FVKESK. The V gene lost 1 base and the J gene lost 6 bases, with 19 bases spanning the gap. CDR3 length equals 16 residues. CDR3 in amino acids: CASSQVGLSLGGEQYF. DNA of the CDR3: TGTGCCAGCAGCCAAGTGGGGCTAAGCCTCGGGGGCGAGCAGTACTTC. Complete variable domain (other parts from reference TRBV14 and TRBJ2-7): EAGVTQFPSHSVIEKGQTVTLRCDPISGHDNLYWYRRVMGKEIKFLLHFVKESKQDESGMPNNRFLAERTGGTYSTLKVQPAELEDSGVYFCASSQVGLSLGGEQYFGPGTRLTVT.

This clonotype occurred a few times. The chain uses TRBV30 and TRBJ1-1; D call uncertain. The germline gives CDR1 GTSNPN, CDR2 SVGIG (reference sequence). Trimming cost V 4 bases and J 3 bases, with 12 bases left between them. The CDR3 runs 13 residues. CDR3 nucleotide sequence: TGTGCCTGGAATTTTATGCGGGACACTGAAGCTTTCTTT. It yields the protein CAWNFMRDTEAFF. Using reference TRBV30 and TRBJ1-1 for the parts outside the CDR3, the full variable domain is SQTIHQWPATLVQPVGSPLSLECTVEGTSNPNLYWYRQAAGRGLQLLFYSVGIGQISSEVPQNLSASRPQDRQFILSSKKLLLSDSGFYLCAWNFMRDTEAFFGQGTRLTVV.